Listed here are 32 T cell receptor beta chains from one sample, sequenced in a study of blood T cell repertoires in COVID-19. Profiled with immunoSEQ multiplex PCR; TCRdb holds only in-frame clones, not every one. The data contain a few hundred thousand clones, around 82% of them singletons. Sequenced input: PBMCs or T cells enriched from blood (not recorded which). These receptor sequences come from a man aged 45-60 years who had recovered from COVID-19.

The rearrangement joins TRBV18 to TRBJ1-1; D is undetermined. This CDR3 region has 16 residues. CDR1 KGHSH and CDR2 LQKENI come from the germline V gene. Trimming pared 1 base from V and 1 base from J, leaving 13 bases between. The CDR3 bases are TGTGCCAGCTCACCACAAAGCTTACAGACGAACACTGAAGCTTTCTTT. It codes for CASSPQSLQTNTEAFF.

This chain joins TRBV4-3 and TRBJ2-1; D possibly corresponds to TRBD1 (5 bases). Trimming took off 0 bases at V and 8 bases at J, with 17 bases between the two ends. CDR1 and CDR2 (germline): LGHNA, YSLEER. The CDR3 is made up of 16 amino acids. The CDR3 loop is CASSQDWSRAGDEQFF. Written as DNA, the CDR3 is TGCGCCAGCAGCCAAGATTGGTCCAGGGCTGGCGATGAGCAGTTCTTC.

This chain uses TRBV27 with TRBJ2-5; D perhaps matches TRBD2 (5 bases). V dropped 5 bases and J dropped 5 bases, with 18 bases sitting between them. This CDR3 is built from 15 residues. Germline V gives CDR1 MNHEY, CDR2 SMNVEV (reference sequence). Here the CDR3 reads CASSPTGGSRETQYF. The CDR3 nucleotides read TGTGCCAGCAGTCCGACCGGAGGCTCGCGGGAGACCCAGTACTTC.

This clone was seen many times. V is TRBV4-1 and J is TRBJ2-7; D is ambiguous. The V end lost 2 bases, the J end lost 3 bases, and 11 bases lay between the germline ends. The CDR3 sequence is 14 residues long. The germline CDR1 and CDR2 sequences are MGHRA and YSYEKL. CDR3 coding DNA: TGCGCCAGCAGCCAACTTTACAGTATCTACGAGCAGTACTTC. Translating it yields CASSQLYSIYEQYF.

The rearrangement uses TRBV11-3 and TRBJ2-7; D might be TRBD2 (5 bases). There are 13 residues in the CDR3. The germline V and J ends were trimmed by 5 bases and 3 bases, with 11 bases remaining between them. In germline, CDR1 is SGHNT, CDR2 YENEEA. DNA of the CDR3: TGTGCCAGCAGCCAGAGGGTAGACTACGAGCAGTACTTC. It yields the protein CASSQRVDYEQYF.

The chain employs TRBV9 and TRBJ1-5; TRBD1 aligns across 8 bases. V was clipped by 3 bases and J by 6 bases; unmatched bases: 8. Germline CDR1 is SGDLS and CDR2 is YYNGEE. This CDR3 has 15 amino acids. In DNA, the CDR3 is TGTGCCAGCAGCGCTGGACAGGGAATAAGTCAGCCCCAGCATTTT. Translating it yields CASSAGQGISQPQHF. The whole variable domain, filled in from reference TRBV9 and TRBJ1-5, reads DSGVTQTPKHLITATGQRVTLRCSPRSGDLSVYWYQQSLDQGLQFLIQYYNGEERAKGNILERFSAQQFPDLHSELNLSSLELGDSALYFCASSAGQGISQPQHFGDGTRLSIL.

CDR3: CASGLAHIGTSPLGGYTF. In DNA, the CDR3 is TGTGCTAGTGGTTTGGCCCATATCGGGACATCGCCCCTAGGCGGCTACACCTTC. This chain joins TRBV12-5 and TRBJ1-2; maybe TRBD1 (6 bases). Germline V gene sequence: CDR1 LGHNT, CDR2 FRNRAP. Between the trimmed V and J ends, which lost 1 base and 8 bases, there was a span of 26 bases. The CDR3 loop spans 18 amino acids.

The chain joins TRBV3-1 (or the pseudogene TRBV3-2) to TRBJ1-5, with D possibly being TRBD1 (6 bases). The V and J ends lost 1 base and 8 bases respectively, with 12 bases between them. This CDR3 is 14 amino acids long. CDR1 LGHDT and CDR2 YNNKEL come from the germline V gene (reference sequence). The CDR3 nucleotides are TGTGCCAGCAGCCAAGGAGGGGGAGGGAAGCCCCAGCATTTT. As protein: CASSQGGGGKPQHF.

This clone was seen a single time. This chain's CDR3 is CASSRMRGANYGYTF. In nucleotides, the CDR3 is TGTGCCAGCAGCAGGATGCGGGGAGCTAACTATGGCTACACCTTC. The chain links TRBV11-2 to TRBJ1-2, with unresolved D. CDR1 and CDR2 from the germline V gene are SGHAT and FQNNGV. The CDR3 runs to 15 residues. Trimming took 5 bases from V and 0 from J, leaving 13 bases between them.

This clone has a single count. The chain employs TRBV5-4 and TRBJ1-2; 7 bases match TRBD1. The CDR3 has 15 residues. From germline, CDR1 is SGHNT and CDR2 YYREEE (reference sequence). The ends lost 4 bases at V and 3 bases at J; junction bases unmatched: 9. CDR3 bases: TGTGCCAGCAGCGCCACAGGGGCGTCCTACTATGGCTACACCTTC. Its translation is CASSATGASYYGYTF.

CDR3 in amino acids: CASSPPGVNTEAFF. Here the CDR3 DNA reads TGTGCCAGCAGTCCCCCGGGGGTGAACACTGAAGCTTTCTTT. The J gene is TRBJ1-1, the V gene TRBV6-5; D is perhaps TRBD1 (5 bases). V gave up 5 bases and J gave up 0 bases, with 10 bases separating them. Germline values: CDR1 MNHEY, CDR2 SVGAGI. The CDR3 length is 14 residues.

The chain carries TRBV27 and TRBJ1-1; maybe TRBD1 (5 bases). Germline CDR1 and CDR2: MNHEY and SMNVEV (reference sequence). CDR3 length: 13 residues. V was cut by 8 bases and J by 3 bases, with 13 bases left in between. The CDR3 reads CASRLKGYTEAFF. CDR3 DNA sequence: TGTGCCAGCCGCCTTAAGGGGTACACTGAAGCTTTCTTT.

This rearrangement joins TRBV30 to TRBJ1-1, with D possibly TRBD1 on 6 matching bases. Trimming stripped 0 bases from V and 0 bases from J, with 11 bases between. The germline V gene encodes CDR1 GTSNPN and CDR2 SVGIG (reference sequence). The CDR3 has 15 amino acids. The CDR3 sequence: CAWSVGAGVNTEAFF. In DNA form, the CDR3 reads TGTGCCTGGAGTGTAGGGGCAGGGGTGAACACTGAAGCTTTCTTT. Using reference TRBV30 and TRBJ1-1 for the parts outside the CDR3, the full variable domain is SQTIHQWPATLVQPVGSPLSLECTVEGTSNPNLYWYRQAAGRGLQLLFYSVGIGQISSEVPQNLSASRPQDRQFILSSKKLLLSDSGFYLCAWSVGAGVNTEAFFGQGTRLTVV.

The genes are TRBV6-5 and TRBJ2-7; possible D gene TRBD2, 7 bases. The length of the CDR3 is 11 residues. V was cut by 10 bases and J by 7 bases, with 14 bases left in between. The germline V gene has CDR1 MNHEY and CDR2 SVGAGI. The CDR3, as DNA: TGTGCCACCAAGGGGGGGCTTGAGCAGTACTTC. This translates into CATKGGLEQYF.

The chain links TRBV11-2 to TRBJ2-7; D possibly corresponds to TRBD1 (6 bases). Germline V gene data show CDR1 as SGHAT and CDR2 as FQNNGV. This CDR3 contains 15 residues. The V end lost 1 base, the J end lost 2 bases, and 12 bases lay between the germline ends. DNA for the CDR3: TGTGCCAGCAGCTTAGTCCAGGGGCGAACCTACGAGCAGTACTTC. Its protein is CASSLVQGRTYEQYF.

CDR3 nucleotides: TGTGCCACCAGCAGAGACCACTGGACGGGGCGACAGGGCCGACAAACTGAAGCTTTCTTT. Amino acids: CATSRDHWTGRQGRQTEAFF. This chain connects TRBV15 to TRBJ1-1; 7 bases fit TRBD1. Germline lookup yields CDR1 LNHNV and CDR2 YYDKDF (reference sequence). The CDR3 is made up of 20 amino acids. V trimming: 0 bases; J trimming: 5 bases; junction bases outside the gene matches: 21.

The V and J genes are TRBV27 and TRBJ2-7; 7 nucleotides agree with TRBD1. This CDR3 spans 15 amino acids. Germline trimming cut 3 bases from V and 2 bases from J; bases unmatched to any gene: 7. The V gene's germline CDR1 is MNHEY and CDR2 SMNVEV (reference sequence). CDR3 in amino acids: CASSFQGQTAYEQYF. The CDR3 DNA reads as TGTGCCAGCAGTTTCCAGGGACAGACCGCCTACGAGCAGTACTTC.

The J gene is TRBJ1-5, the V gene TRBV19, with 12 bases aligning to TRBD1. The J segment lost 7 bases and the V segment lost 6 bases, leaving 13 bases of the junction unmatched. Germline assignment: CDR1 LNHDA and CDR2 SQIVND (reference sequence). CDR3 size: 17 residues. The CDR3 DNA reads TGTGCCAGTAGGACTACCGGGACAGGGGGCTGGATCCAGCCCCAGCATTTT. Residues: CASRTTGTGGWIQPQHF.

This chain links TRBV21-1 with TRBJ2-1; TRBD1 reflects the table's D call only, with no check against the DNA. TRBV21-1 is a documented pseudogene. This CDR3 has 11 residues. CDR3 sequence: CASSKDQGRFF. The CDR3 coding sequence is TGTGCCAGCAGCAAAGACCAGGGCCGGTTCTTC.

V and J are TRBV4-3 and TRBJ1-2; a weak D match, TRBD1 (5 bases). CDR1 and CDR2 from the germline V gene are LGHNA and YSLEER. Deletions cut 2 bases from V and 6 bases from J, with 10 bases between. The CDR3 runs 13 residues. The CDR3 coding sequence is TGCGCCAGCAGCCAAAGGCAGGGCGATGGCTACACCTTC. It codes for CASSQRQGDGYTF.

J is TRBJ2-7 and V is TRBV4-3; 7 nucleotides match TRBD2. Germline CDR1 reads LGHNA; CDR2 reads YSLEER. V shed 1 base, J shed 2 bases, and the junction held 8 bases outside the gene matches. The CDR3 totals 16 residues. CDR3 loop: CASSQVWGLKTYEQYF. The CDR3 nucleotides read TGCGCCAGCAGCCAAGTGTGGGGACTAAAAACCTACGAGCAGTACTTC.

V is TRBV28 and J is TRBJ1-1, with a tentative D call TRBD1 (6 bases). Trimming took 5 bases from V and 4 from J, leaving 20 bases between them. The CDR3 spans 16 residues. Germline V lookup: CDR1 MDHEN, CDR2 SYDVKM. In nucleotides, the CDR3 is TGTGCCAGCAGTCGGAGACGGGGGGCGAGGGGCACTGAAGCTTTCTTT. As protein: CASSRRRGARGTEAFF.

This clone was seen a single time. The gene calls are TRBV29-1 and TRBJ1-2, with no clear D. V was cut by 0 bases and J by 8 bases, with 13 bases left in between. The CDR3 loop spans 13 amino acids. From germline, CDR1 is SQVTM and CDR2 ANQGSEA. CDR3 in amino acids: CSVEDLGGPGYTF. The DNA of the CDR3 is TGCAGCGTTGAAGATCTCGGAGGACCCGGCTACACCTTC.

Points on this clone: This specimen includes other DNA sequences encoding the same CDR3. The V call is TRBV27, the J call TRBJ2-1; TRBD2 aligns across 12 bases. Per germline, CDR1 MNHEY and CDR2 SMNVEV (reference sequence). This CDR3 has 19 amino acids. With 3 bases clipped from V and 0 bases from J, the junction kept 9 bases outside the gene matches. In nucleotides, the CDR3 is TGTGCCAGCAGTTTGGGTCTAGCGGGAGGGCCATTCTCCTACAATGAGCAGTTCTTC. Amino acid sequence: CASSLGLAGGPFSYNEQFF.

Comments on this clone: The junction departs from the called germline gene at one end, perhaps through a read error. The chain couples TRBV7-7 to TRBJ2-1, with D perhaps matching TRBD1 (6 bases). Germline V gene data show CDR1 as SSHAT and CDR2 as FNYEAQ (reference sequence). There are 14 residues in the CDR3. CDR3 loop: CASSLAQGRNEQFF. CDR3 nucleotides: TGTGCTAGCAGCTTAGCGCAGGGGAGAAATGAGCAGTTCTTC. The full variable domain, completed using reference TRBV7-7 and TRBJ2-1, is GAGVSQSPRYKVTKRGQDVTLRCDPISSHATLYWYQQALGQGPEFLTYFNYEAQPDKSGLPSDRFSAERPEGSISTLTIQRTEQRDSAMYRCASSLAQGRNEQFFGPGTRLTVL.

This clone was counted a few times. This chain links TRBV6-4 with TRBJ2-1; TRBD2 matches 8 bases. The J segment lost 4 bases and the V segment lost 5 bases, leaving 7 bases of the junction unmatched. Per germline, CDR1 MRHNA and CDR2 SNTAGT. The CDR3 is 15 residues long. The DNA of the CDR3 is TGTGCCAGCAGTCAATCTAGCGGGCCATACAATGAGCAGTTCTTC. As protein: CASSQSSGPYNEQFF.

This clone was observed once. The rearrangement joins TRBV4-1 to TRBJ2-7; 9 bases are a match to TRBD1. The CDR3 runs to 15 residues. CDR1 MGHRA and CDR2 YSYEKL come from the germline V gene. V shed 6 bases, J shed 4 bases, and the junction held 10 bases outside the gene matches. CDR3 DNA sequence: TGCGCCAGCAGAGAAGCCCGGGACAGGGTGTACGAGCAGTACTTC. It codes for CASREARDRVYEQYF.

V usage is TRBV7-6 and J usage is TRBJ2-5, with 10 nucleotides matching TRBD1. The CDR3 is 18 residues long. The germline CDR1 and CDR2 sequences are SGHVS and FNYEAQ. With V trimmed by 2 bases and J by 5 bases, 14 bases remained unmatched. CDR3 DNA sequence: TGTGCCAGCAGCTTAACACCAACGGGACAGGGGTTTCGGGAGACCCAGTACTTC. Amino acid sequence: CASSLTPTGQGFRETQYF.

The CDR3 spells CAWSPPGRGASTDTQYF. CDR3 DNA sequence: TGTGCCTGGAGTCCCCCGGGGCGGGGGGCCAGCACAGATACGCAGTATTTT. The chain couples TRBV30 to TRBJ2-3, with 8 positions matching TRBD2. The germline V gene has CDR1 GTSNPN and CDR2 SVGIG (reference sequence). The length of the CDR3 is 17 residues. V shed 2 bases and J 0 bases; nucleotides not matched to a gene: 10.

The chain couples TRBV5-1 to TRBJ1-1; D not resolved. Germline loops: CDR1 SGHRS, CDR2 YFSETQ. The V end was cut by 1 base, the J end by 3 bases, with 7 bases between. The CDR3 runs 13 residues. The chain's CDR3 is CASSLYGDTEAFF. The CDR3, as DNA: TGCGCCAGCAGCTTGTACGGGGACACTGAAGCTTTCTTT. The whole variable domain, filled in from reference TRBV5-1 and TRBJ1-1, reads KAGVTQTPRYLIKTRGQQVTLSCSPISGHRSVSWYQQTPGQGLQFLFEYFSETQRNKGNFPGRFSGRQFSNSRSEMNVSTLELGDSALYLCASSLYGDTEAFFGQGTRLTVV.

V usage is TRBV7-9 and J usage is TRBJ2-1, with 9 bases identical to TRBD2. V lost 1 base to trimming and J lost 8 bases; unmatched junction nucleotides: 3. Per germline, CDR1 SEHNR and CDR2 FQNEAQ (reference sequence). This CDR3 is 14 amino acids long. The CDR3 sequence: CASSLVSSGDEQFF. The DNA of the CDR3 is TGTGCCAGCAGCTTAGTGTCTAGCGGGGATGAGCAGTTCTTC.

The chain is built from TRBV19 and TRBJ2-7; 9 positions match TRBD1. CDR3 size: 14 residues. V lost 8 bases to trimming and J lost 3 bases; unmatched junction nucleotides: 8. CDR1 is LNHDA, CDR2 SQIVND, per germline (reference sequence). CDR3 amino acids: CASQTATGGYEQYF. DNA for the CDR3: TGTGCCAGTCAAACGGCGACAGGGGGCTACGAGCAGTACTTC.